A selection of T cell receptor beta chains follows, all from one sample in a study of regulatory T cells in long-lasting Graves disease. TCRdb reprocessed the multiplex PCR reads via MiXCR and lists one record per CDR3 protein. The sample consists of about 470,000 distinct CDR3 sequences, 20% of them appearing once. The sequenced sample was peripheral blood mononuclear cells (PBMCs), obtained when the disease was refractory, from a patient treated with antithyroid drugs. Source of these receptors: a female donor with Graves disease. Both conserved end residues are part of each CDR3. The order of the fields is clone size, V gene, J gene, D gene, CDR3 DNA, CDR3 protein. The D gene is left open where the match is weak. Size values are once, few and many counts, or a class for expanded clones, and some rows have none.

NA,TRBV30,TRBJ1-6,NA,TGTGCCTGGAATGAGGCAATCAACCCTTCACCCCTCCACTTT,CAWNEAINPSPLHF
many,TRBV3-1,TRBJ1-4,NA,TGTGCCAGCAGCCAAGATTTGGCATCGGAAAAACTGTTTTTT,CASSQDLASEKLFF
many,TRBV20-1,TRBJ1-1,TRBD1,TGCAGTGCTAGAGATCCAGGACAGGGGGCTGAAGCTTTCTTT,CSARDPGQGAEAFF
many,TRBV12-3/TRBV12-4,TRBJ1-5,TRBD1,TGTGCCAGCAGTGCCGACAGGGGTCACAATCAGCCCCAGCATTTT,CASSADRGHNQPQHF
many,TRBV11-2,TRBJ1-1,NA,TGTGCCAGCAGCCCTTTGGGGGTTGGGACTGAAGCTTTCTTT,CASSPLGVGTEAFF
many,TRBV7-2,TRBJ2-7,TRBD1,TGTGCCAGCAGCTTAGACGGGACAGGGGCGGCCGAGCAGTACTTC,CASSLDGTGAAEQYF
few,TRBV7-2,TRBJ1-1,NA,TGTGCCAGCAGCCCGTTGACAGTACTAGGCACTGAAGCTTTCTTT,CASSPLTVLGTEAFF
many,TRBV28,TRBJ1-3,NA,TGTGCCAGCAGTGCCGCCCAAATTGCCATATATTTT,CASSAAQIAIYF
many,TRBV6-1,TRBJ2-7,TRBD1,TGTGCCAGCAGTGCGGCCTCCGGGACAGGGTTCTACGAGCAGTACTTC,CASSAASGTGFYEQYF
NA,TRBV4-2,TRBJ2-2,TRBD2,TGTGCCAGCAGCCCCCTACGACTAGCGGGAGGTGTCACCGGGGAGCTGTTTTTT,CASSPLRLAGGVTGELFF
many,TRBV20-1,TRBJ1-6,TRBD1,TGCAGTGCTAGAGTGTCCGGGACAGCTTCACCCCTCCACTTT,CSARVSGTASPLHF
few,TRBV27,TRBJ2-7,NA,TGTGCCAGCAGTTGGGGATCGACAGACTCCTACGAGCAGTACTTC,CASSWGSTDSYEQYF
many,TRBV14,TRBJ1-2,TRBD1,TGTGCCAGCAGCCACACCAATCCGGGACAGGGGAACTATGGCTACACCTTC,CASSHTNPGQGNYGYTF
few,TRBV19,TRBJ1-2,NA,TGTGCCAGTAGTAGTGAGAACGGGTTAACCGCGGACTATGGCTACACCTTC,CASSSENGLTADYGYTF
many,TRBV11-3,TRBJ2-7,NA,TGTGCCAGCAGCGGAAGCGACAGCACCTACGAGCAGTACTTC,CASSGSDSTYEQYF
once,TRBV6-1,TRBJ2-7,NA,TGTGCCAGCATCGCCACCGGGCAAGTCGGCGAGCAGTACTTC,CASIATGQVGEQYF
few,TRBV20-1,TRBJ2-5,TRBD1,TGCAGTGCAGCCCCCCACAGGGGGGCTATTGAGACCCAGTACTTC,CSAAPHRGAIETQYF
many,TRBV24-1,TRBJ2-5,NA,TGTGCCACCAGTGAGGCAGGCGGAGGGGAGACCCAGTACTTC,CATSEAGGGETQYF
few,TRBV10-3,TRBJ2-7,TRBD1,TGTGCCATCAGGGGACAGGGAACTATCTACGAGCAGTACTTC,CAIRGQGTIYEQYF
NA,TRBV6-1,TRBJ2-7,NA,TGTGCCACCCGGGATCTACCCTACGAGCAGTACTTC,CATRDLPYEQYF
many,TRBV2,TRBJ2-7,NA,TGTGCCAGCCGGAATTTGACCTACGAGCAGTACTTC,CASRNLTYEQYF
many,TRBV6-1,TRBJ2-5,NA,TGTGCCAGCAACGACTACACACAAGAGACCCAGTACTTC,CASNDYTQETQYF
NA,TRBV27,TRBJ2-1,NA,TGTGCCAGCAGTTGGCCAGGAGCTTACAATGAGCAGTTCTTC,CASSWPGAYNEQFF